This TCR beta chain comes out of a study of regulatory T cells in long-lasting Graves disease. This sample's time point: persistent/refractory GD, antithyroid drugs over 5 years with positive TRAb. The TCR library was made from RNA that had been extracted from PBMCs in TRIzol. This clonotype was counted between two and nine times. Building of the TCR beta libraries involved iRepertoire HTBI primers and Arm-PCR of CDR3 regions. TCRdb re-analysed the multiplex PCR reads in MiXCR, keeping a single row per CDR3 protein. The sample contains about 660,000 distinct CDR3 sequences, about 32% of which appear only once. Per germline, CDR1 SQVTM and CDR2 ANQGSEA. The CDR3 contains 12 residues. Trimming pared 3 bases from V and 0 bases from J, leaving 5 bases between.

The sample consisted of peripheral blood mononuclear cells (PBMCs), taken when the disease was refractory, from a patient treated with antithyroid drugs. V usage is TRBV29-1 and J usage is TRBJ1-1; the D is unclear. The source of this sequence is a female donor with Graves disease. This CDR3 is CSVDYLNTEAFF. The CDR3 DNA reads TGCAGCGTTGATTATCTGAACACTGAAGCTTTCTTT.